This TCR beta chain was identified during a study of neurological immune-mediated disorders. Overall study context: Within the group of about 35 multiple sclerosis patients, approximately 31 were relapsing-remitting, while 3 were secondary progressive. Whole-study findings and limits: As far as clinical or MRI features were concerned, none was associated with the multiple sclerosis repertoire cluster. Expansion of TCR clones was greatest in HTLV-1-associated myelopathy and smallest in multiple sclerosis, where it fell below that of healthy controls.

V shed 3 bases, J shed 4 bases, and the junction held 5 bases outside the gene matches. The germline V gene encodes CDR1 MDHEN and CDR2 SYDVKM. This CDR3 has 15 amino acids. Every sequencing run produced over 160 million TCR-beta sequences, and the sequences from any one run covered 15-18 subjects. TCRdb re-derived calls from the 5' RACE reads in MiXCR, one entry per CDR3 protein. Of over 60,000 distinct CDR3 sequences in the sample, 5% to 6% were seen once. This clonotype occurred many times. The antigen is not known. The sequence was obtained from a woman in her twenties or thirties with multiple sclerosis. Sequencing was performed on PBMCs. This chain joins TRBV28 and TRBJ2-3; 9 bases line up with TRBD1. The DNA of the CDR3 is TGTGCCAGCAGTTTGGGACAGGGTGTTTCAGATACGCAGTATTTT. It encodes CASSLGQGVSDTQYF.